What follows are 4 T cell receptor beta chains derived from one specimen sequenced in a study of blood T cell repertoires in COVID-19. TCRdb's table, derived via immunoSEQ multiplex PCR, lists solely in-frame clones and lacks some. The data show 20,000 to 30,000 clones, roughly 94% seen once. The sequenced sample was peripheral blood. These receptors were taken from a woman in her fifties or sixties with active COVID-19.

This rearrangement joins TRBV18 to TRBJ1-4; 8 nucleotides agree with TRBD1. V shed 3 bases and J 4 bases; nucleotides not matched to a gene: 4. The CDR3 is 15 amino acids. The germline V gene encodes CDR1 KGHSH and CDR2 LQKENI. CDR3 nucleotide sequence: TGTGCCAGCTCACCGTCAACAGGGGGTAATGAAAAACTGTTTTTT. It specifies CASSPSTGGNEKLFF.

V is TRBV24-1 and J is TRBJ2-2, with 11 bases fitting TRBD1. V gave up 2 bases and J gave up 2 bases; unmatched junction bases: 0. Germline lookup yields CDR1 KGHDR and CDR2 SFDVKD. This CDR3 comprises 16 residues. CDR3 nucleotide sequence: TGTGCCACCAGTGATTGGACAGGGGGCAACACCGGGGAGCTGTTTTTT. This sequence encodes CATSDWTGGNTGELFF.

The CDR3 region is CASSFAGTGGAGTQYF. The CDR3, as DNA: TGTGCCAGCAGTTTCGCCGGGACAGGGGGGGCTGGGACCCAGTACTTC. The chain joins TRBV28 to TRBJ2-5; TRBD1 aligns across 11 bases. Trimming cost V 3 bases and J 7 bases; bases outside gene matches: 10. The CDR3 consists of 16 residues. The germline V gene encodes CDR1 MDHEN and CDR2 SYDVKM.

The V call is TRBV5-1, the J call TRBJ2-7; 7 bases match TRBD2. Germline-derived CDR1 and CDR2 are SGHRS and YFSETQ. J lost 3 bases, V lost 0 bases, and 3 bases had no gene match. This CDR3 has 14 amino acids. The CDR3 region is CASSLERGLYEQYF. CDR3 bases: TGCGCCAGCAGCTTGGAGCGGGGCCTCTACGAGCAGTACTTC.